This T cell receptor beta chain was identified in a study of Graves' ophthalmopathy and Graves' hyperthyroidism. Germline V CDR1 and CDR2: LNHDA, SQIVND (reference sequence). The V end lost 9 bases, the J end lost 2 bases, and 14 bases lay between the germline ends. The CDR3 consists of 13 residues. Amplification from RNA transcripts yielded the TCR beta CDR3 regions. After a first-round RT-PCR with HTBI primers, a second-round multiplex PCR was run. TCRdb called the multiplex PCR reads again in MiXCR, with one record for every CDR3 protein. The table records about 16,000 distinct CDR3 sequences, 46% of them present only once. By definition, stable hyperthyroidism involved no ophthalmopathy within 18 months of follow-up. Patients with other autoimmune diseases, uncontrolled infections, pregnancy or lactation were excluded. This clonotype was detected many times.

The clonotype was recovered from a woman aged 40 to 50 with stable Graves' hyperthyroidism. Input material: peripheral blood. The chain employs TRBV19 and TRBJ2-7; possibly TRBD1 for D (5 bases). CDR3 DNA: TGTGCCAGCCGGAGACAGAATACCTACGAGCAGTACTTC. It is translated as CASRRQNTYEQYF. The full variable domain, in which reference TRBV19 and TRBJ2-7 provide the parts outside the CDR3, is DGGITQSPKYLFRKEGQNVTLSCEQNLNHDAMYWYRQDPGQGLRLIYYSQIVNDFQKGDIAEGYSVSREKKESFPLTVTSAQKNPTAFYLCASRRQNTYEQYFGPGTRLTVT.